These 28 T cell receptor beta chains originate from one sample sequenced in a study of T cell responses to AZD1222 COVID-19 vaccine. Some clones are missing from TCRdb's copy, which holds only in-frame ones; the method was immunoSEQ multiplex PCR. In the table there are about 100,000 clones, approximately 90% of which are singletons. Sample: peripheral blood, taken on day 0 of AZD1222 vaccination. The source of these receptors is an adult in good health.

A single count supports this clone. Here the CDR3 DNA reads TGTGCCAGCAGCTTGGGGGTGGGAAATTCACCCCTCCACTTT. Translated, it gives CASSLGVGNSPLHF. The chain is built from TRBV9 and TRBJ1-6, with a weak D call TRBD1 (5 bases). The CDR3 extends over 14 amino acids. Trimming took off 4 bases at V and 7 bases at J, with 12 bases between the two ends. Germline CDR1 is SGDLS and CDR2 is YYNGEE.

The chain joins TRBV5-6 to TRBJ1-4; 10 nucleotides line up with TRBD1. This CDR3 spans 16 amino acids. Germline lookup yields CDR1 SGHDT and CDR2 YYEEEE. V was pared by 4 bases and J by 7 bases, with 10 bases of the junction left unmatched. The CDR3 here is CASSVLTGGAGEKLFF. As DNA, the CDR3 is TGTGCCAGCAGCGTGTTGACAGGGGGCGCTGGTGAAAAACTGTTTTTT.

The J gene is TRBJ1-1, the V gene TRBV19; D uncertain. V dropped 6 bases and J dropped 5 bases, with 16 bases sitting between them. Per the germline V gene, CDR1 is LNHDA and CDR2 is SQIVND (reference sequence). This CDR3 is built from 14 residues. The CDR3 spells CASRSGVGWTEAFF. In DNA form, the CDR3 reads TGTGCCAGTAGAAGCGGTGTCGGATGGACTGAAGCTTTCTTT.

This clone has just one count. This chain joins TRBV14 and TRBJ2-3; D ambiguous. V lost 4 bases to trimming and J lost 2 bases, with 25 bases between them. The CDR3 consists of 19 residues. Germline loops: CDR1 SGHDN, CDR2 FVKESK. The CDR3 sequence is CASSRHPLEGRGVTDTQYF. Written as DNA, the CDR3 is TGTGCCAGCAGCCGACACCCGCTAGAAGGCCGCGGAGTCACAGATACGCAGTATTTT. Variable domain in full (rest from reference TRBV14 and TRBJ2-3): EAGVTQFPSHSVIEKGQTVTLRCDPISGHDNLYWYRRVMGKEIKFLLHFVKESKQDESGMPNNRFLAERTGGTYSTLKVQPAELEDSGVYFCASSRHPLEGRGVTDTQYFGPGTRLTVL.

CDR3 amino acids: CATSRDRDIRNSPLHF. The DNA for the CDR3 is TGTGCCACCAGCAGAGATCGTGATATAAGGAATTCACCCCTCCACTTT. The V call is TRBV15, the J call TRBJ1-6; D call uncertain. Germline CDR1 and CDR2: LNHNV and YYDKDF (reference sequence). The CDR3 loop spans 16 amino acids. Trimming pared 0 bases from V and 7 bases from J, leaving 13 bases between.

V and J are TRBV29-1 and TRBJ2-1; D gene unclear. The length of the CDR3 is 12 residues. With 6 bases removed from V and 7 bases from J, the gap between germline ends came to 13 bases. CDR1 is SQVTM, CDR2 ANQGSEA, per germline. The DNA for the CDR3 is TGCAGCGTCACCCGGCAGCAGAATGAGCAGTTCTTC. Protein: CSVTRQQNEQFF.

The chain employs TRBV6-2 or TRBV6-3 and TRBJ2-1, with 7 bases lining up with TRBD2. CDR3 length: 15 residues. V trimming: 5 bases; J trimming: 4 bases; junction bases outside the gene matches: 8. Germline CDR1 is MNHEY and CDR2 is SVGEGT. The CDR3 loop reads CASSLDSGAYNEQFF. DNA for the CDR3: TGTGCCAGCAGTCTAGACAGCGGGGCGTACAATGAGCAGTTCTTC.

This clone was picked up a small number of times. This chain joins TRBV28 and TRBJ2-3; perhaps TRBD1 as D (6 bases). Germline CDR1 and CDR2: MDHEN and SYDVKM. The CDR3 sequence is 19 residues long. V was shortened by 5 bases and J by 5 bases, with 29 bases between the two germline ends. In DNA, the CDR3 is TGTGCCAGCAGTATAGACAGGTGGGGGTTGGCGGGTGGAGGAGATACGCAGTATTTT. This gives the protein CASSIDRWGLAGGGDTQYF.

The chain carries TRBV4-3 and TRBJ2-7; D is uncertain. The CDR3 loop spans 14 amino acids. Germline values: CDR1 LGHNA, CDR2 YSLEER. V dropped 0 bases and J dropped 1 base, with 7 bases sitting between them. The DNA of the CDR3 is TGCGCCAGCAGCCAAGATTTAGGGTCCTACGAGCAGTACTTC. Translated, it gives CASSQDLGSYEQYF.

CDR3 DNA: TGCAGTGCTAGCGTGGATACGCAGTATTTT. Translated: CSASVDTQYF. The V call is TRBV20-1, the J call TRBJ2-3; D remains ambiguous. Per germline, CDR1 DFQATT and CDR2 SNEGSKA (reference sequence). The V and J ends lost 3 bases and 6 bases respectively, with 4 bases between them. CDR3 length equals 10 residues.

This sequence joins TRBV6-6 and TRBJ2-2, with 12 positions matching TRBD2. CDR1 MNHNY and CDR2 SVGAGI come from the germline V gene (reference sequence). The CDR3 spans 16 residues. With 10 bases clipped from V and 6 bases from J, the junction kept 12 bases outside the gene matches. CDR3 sequence: CAITKTSGRKAGELFF. In DNA, the CDR3 is TGTGCCATAACGAAGACTAGCGGGAGAAAGGCCGGGGAGCTGTTTTTT.

This clone is labeled medium-sized. The chain links TRBV11-3 to TRBJ1-4; D is unresolved. Looked up from germline, CDR1 is SGHNT and CDR2 is YENEEA. V was shortened by 0 bases and J by 0 bases, with 11 bases between the two germline ends. The CDR3 spans 17 residues. CDR3 in amino acids: CASSLDPAGATNEKLFF. CDR3 sequence (DNA): TGTGCCAGCAGCTTAGACCCCGCAGGAGCAACTAATGAAAAACTGTTTTTT.

This sequence joins TRBV7-9 and TRBJ2-3; TRBD1 matches at 8 bases. V lost 5 bases and J lost 5; bases outside the gene matches: 6. Germline V gene lookup returns CDR1 SEHNR and CDR2 FQNEAQ (reference sequence). The CDR3 consists of 14 residues. The CDR3 coding sequence is TGTGCCAGCAGCCTAGGACAGGGTAAAGATACGCAGTATTTT. As protein: CASSLGQGKDTQYF.

J is TRBJ2-7 and V is TRBV14, with a possible D match to TRBD2 (6 bases). CDR1 and CDR2 (germline): SGHDN, FVKESK. Trimming took off 0 bases at V and 1 base at J, with 13 bases between the two ends. The CDR3 spans 16 residues. Here the CDR3 reads CASSQEGGIGSYEQYF. The CDR3 nucleotides read TGTGCCAGCAGCCAAGAAGGCGGGATTGGTTCCTACGAGCAGTACTTC.

This clone was found a few times. This chain uses TRBV5-6 with TRBJ2-5; perhaps TRBD2 as D (5 bases). The CDR3 has 13 residues. V gave up 4 bases and J gave up 3 bases, with 10 bases separating them. Germline CDR1 SGHDT, CDR2 YYEEEE. CDR3 region: CASSPGREETQYF. The CDR3 bases are TGTGCCAGCAGCCCGGGAAGAGAAGAGACCCAGTACTTC.

V is TRBV6-5 and J is TRBJ1-1; perhaps TRBD1 as D (5 bases). V gave up 0 bases and J gave up 3 bases, with 11 bases separating them. Per germline, CDR1 MNHEY and CDR2 SVGAGI. The CDR3 sequence is 15 residues long. The CDR3 nucleotides are TGTGCCAGCAGTTACTCGGGGGGAGAGGACACTGAAGCTTTCTTT. Protein: CASSYSGGEDTEAFF.

This clone has more than one count but fewer than ten. The chain is built from TRBV18 and TRBJ2-3; D gene uncertain. The CDR3 is 16 amino acids. Germline V CDR1 and CDR2: KGHSH, LQKENI. V lost 2 bases, J lost 4 bases, and 16 bases lay in between. CDR3 DNA: TGTGCCAGCTCACCATCTGCAGGCTCGGGCGCAGATACGCAGTATTTT. Its protein is CASSPSAGSGADTQYF.

In its sample, this clone was seen once. This sequence joins TRBV11-2 and TRBJ2-7; TRBD2 matches at 15 bases. The CDR3 totals 18 residues. V lost 5 bases, J lost 0 bases, and 8 bases stayed unmatched. In germline, CDR1 is SGHAT, CDR2 FQNNGV. CDR3 coding DNA: TGTGCCAGCAGCCCACGGACTAGCGGGAGGGCAAGCTCCTACGAGCAGTACTTC. It encodes CASSPRTSGRASSYEQYF.

The rearrangement links TRBV5-1 to TRBJ1-1; D uncertain. This CDR3 is 19 amino acids long. V lost 2 bases and J lost 3, with 26 bases in between. Per germline, CDR1 SGHRS and CDR2 YFSETQ. CDR3 coding DNA: TGCGCCAGCAGCTTCCTAAAAGTACCCAGGAATAATACGGACACTGAAGCTTTCTTT. Protein product: CASSFLKVPRNNTDTEAFF. Together with reference TRBV5-1 and TRBJ1-1, the CDR3 gives the full variable domain: KAGVTQTPRYLIKTRGQQVTLSCSPISGHRSVSWYQQTPGQGLQFLFEYFSETQRNKGNFPGRFSGRQFSNSRSEMNVSTLELGDSALYLCASSFLKVPRNNTDTEAFFGQGTRLTVV.

This chain links TRBV10-3 with TRBJ2-3, with D maybe TRBD2 (6 bases). Germline V gene lookup returns CDR1 ENHRY and CDR2 SYGVKD. V lost 4 bases and J lost 2, with 13 bases in between. The CDR3 spans 15 residues. CDR3 in amino acids: CAISGGTLSTDTQYF. The CDR3 DNA is TGTGCCATCAGTGGTGGGACTCTCTCCACAGATACGCAGTATTTT.

The rearrangement joins TRBV4-3 to TRBJ2-2; D uncertain. Between the trimmed V and J ends, which lost 1 base and 0 bases, there was a span of 9 bases. CDR1 and CDR2 from the germline V gene are LGHNA and YSLEER. This CDR3 spans 16 amino acids. The CDR3 sequence: CASSQVHPSNTGELFF. The CDR3 nucleotides are TGCGCCAGCAGCCAAGTACACCCCTCGAACACCGGGGAGCTGTTTTTT.

This clone was seen only once. CDR3 nucleotide sequence: TGTGCCAGCAGCTTATATAGCGAACCGGGGGGTCTAGAGGAAAAACTGTTTTTT. It is translated as CASSLYSEPGGLEEKLFF. The chain uses TRBV7-7 and TRBJ1-4; tentatively, D is TRBD1 (5 bases). The CDR3 runs to 18 residues. Trimming pared 2 bases from V and 8 bases from J, leaving 24 bases between. Looked up from germline, CDR1 is SSHAT and CDR2 is FNYEAQ (reference sequence).

The chain joins TRBV6-2 or TRBV6-3 to TRBJ1-3; TRBD1 matches at 7 bases. This CDR3 comprises 19 residues. J lost 0 bases, V lost 0 bases, and 11 bases had no gene match. CDR1 is MNHEY, CDR2 SVGEGT, per germline. DNA of the CDR3: TGTGCCAGCAGTTACTCGAGTCGCCCGGGACAGTCCTCTGGAAACACCATATATTTT. Residues: CASSYSSRPGQSSGNTIYF.

CDR3 loop: CAWSLAGNTEAFF. In DNA, the CDR3 is TGTGCCTGGAGCTTGGCGGGCAACACTGAAGCTTTCTTT. V is TRBV30 and J is TRBJ1-1; D is unclear. V lost 3 bases and J lost 2, with 10 bases in between. Germline CDR1 GTSNPN, CDR2 SVGIG (reference sequence). CDR3 length equals 13 residues.

The gene calls are TRBV6-1 and TRBJ1-5, with D unclear. Per germline, CDR1 MNHNS and CDR2 SASEGT. V lost 2 bases, J lost 2 bases, and 19 bases lay in between. This CDR3 region has 18 residues. This CDR3 is CASSEIYPRGSGNQPQHF. CDR3 coding DNA: TGTGCCAGCAGTGAAATCTACCCTCGGGGATCCGGCAATCAGCCCCAGCATTTT.

The chain employs TRBV6-4 and TRBJ2-1, with no clear D. Germline V gene data show CDR1 as MRHNA and CDR2 as SNTAGT. Trimming removed 0 bases from V and 1 base from J, with 10 bases in between. This CDR3 is 16 amino acids long. The CDR3 DNA follows: TGTGCCAGCAGTGACTCGCTAGTTAGGTCCTACAATGAGCAGTTCTTC. Amino acids: CASSDSLVRSYNEQFF.

The V and J genes are TRBV7-3 and TRBJ2-1, with 8 nucleotides matching TRBD1. Germline lookup yields CDR1 SGHTA and CDR2 FQGTGA. This CDR3 has 14 residues. V gave up 5 bases and J gave up 7 bases; unmatched junction bases: 7. The CDR3 spells CASSPTGEVNEQFF. Here the CDR3 DNA reads TGTGCCAGCAGCCCGACAGGGGAGGTAAATGAGCAGTTCTTC.

This sequence joins TRBV27 and TRBJ1-6, with 8 positions matching TRBD1. CDR3 length equals 18 residues. V dropped 0 bases and J dropped 7; count of bases not matched to a gene: 11. Germline V gene sequence: CDR1 MNHEY, CDR2 SMNVEV (reference sequence). The CDR3 loop is CASSLSLVTGDSNSPLHF. DNA of the CDR3: TGTGCCAGCAGTTTATCTCTGGTGACAGGGGACTCGAATTCACCCCTCCACTTT.